This TCR beta chain was recovered during a study of CD8 T cells in ankylosing spondylitis (dated by TCRdb to the late 2010s). For context, the study as a whole: To find TCR variants linked to disease, the study profiled T cell receptor beta repertoires in ankylosing spondylitis patients and healthy donors. In total, the full study cohort was made up of some 110 healthy donors and 25 ankylosing spondylitis patients. Samples of peripheral blood were taken, and for ankylosing spondylitis patients, synovial fluid was collected as well. What the authors observed across the whole study: A TCR beta motif of roughly 8 highly homologous amino acid variants appeared characteristic of blood from ankylosing spondylitis patients. The disease-linked clones had a CD8+ phenotype and were found at relatively low frequencies in peripheral blood. The disease-linked clones were reported as significantly enriched in matched synovial fluid samples from ankylosing spondylitis patients. Some TCR beta motif variants had previously been reported in synovial fluid and blood of reactive arthritis patients, which suggested common disease-initiation mechanisms.

The CDR3 holds 15 amino acids from the cysteine to the phenylalanine. Only the CDR3 portion is preserved as DNA: 45 bases, with reading frame beginning at the first base. Taken from the germline V gene, the CDR1 and CDR2 loops are SGHRS and YFSETQ. Cut back by 1 base and 2 bases, the V and J ends lie 10 bases apart. This clonotype showed up many times. Its specific antigen is unknown. No base quality information exists; no much larger clone differs at one position. TCRdb names Illumina HiSeq 2500 as the instrument used. Quantitative 5'-RACE with molecular barcodes was used to prepare TCR beta libraries. As for how the authors treated the data: Disease-linked TCR variants were identified with a new computational method built on a probabilistic model of VDJ rearrangement. TCRdb handled the public reads itself, with Q25 trimming in fastp and clone calling in MiXCR, and kept productive beta chains. When rows share a CDR3 protein, they turn into one entry using the most common DNA and genes. These V and J calls are TCRdb output, not the study's own analysis. The sample has around 300,000 distinct CDR3 sequences on record, around 10% of them singletons. The top ten hold about 10% of the sample.

The sample was blood, either unsorted or a sorted T cell fraction (not recorded which). Recombination joined TRBV5-1 with TRBJ2-1, with TRBD1 perhaps the D gene, on 5 matching bases. This clonotype originated in a female donor with ankylosing spondylitis or in good health (not recorded which). CDR3 reads: CASSLNTGAYNEQFF. The sequenced DNA: TGCGCCAGCAGCTTGAACACAGGAGCCTACAATGAGCAGTTCTTC.